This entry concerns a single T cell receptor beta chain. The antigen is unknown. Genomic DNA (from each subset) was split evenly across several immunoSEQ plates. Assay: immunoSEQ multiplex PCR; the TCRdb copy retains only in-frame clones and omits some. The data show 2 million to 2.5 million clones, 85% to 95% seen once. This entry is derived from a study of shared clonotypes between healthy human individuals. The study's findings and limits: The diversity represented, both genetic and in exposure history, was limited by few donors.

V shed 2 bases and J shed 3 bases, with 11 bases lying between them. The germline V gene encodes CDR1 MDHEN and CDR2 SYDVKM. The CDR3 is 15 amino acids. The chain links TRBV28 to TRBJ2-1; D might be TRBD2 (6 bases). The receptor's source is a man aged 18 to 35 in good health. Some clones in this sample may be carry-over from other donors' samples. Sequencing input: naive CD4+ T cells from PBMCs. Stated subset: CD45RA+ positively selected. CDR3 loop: CASSLMGLYYNEQFF. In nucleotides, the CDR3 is TGTGCCAGCAGTTTAATGGGACTTTACTACAATGAGCAGTTCTTC.